This TCR beta chain was recorded in a study of blood T cell repertoires in COVID-19. Background on the study: PBMCs, B-cell-depleted T cells, or T cells provided the cDNA or gDNA that made up the material.

The repertoire was sequenced with immunoSEQ multiplex PCR; TCRdb's copy has only in-frame clones and lacks some. The sample holds 72,000 or so clones; over 70% are singletons and the top ten take around a sixth. Trimming shortened V by 0 bases and J by 6 bases, and 12 bases separated the two germline ends. This CDR3 region has 14 residues. Germline CDR1 is LGHNA and CDR2 is YSLEER. Material for sequencing was peripheral blood. V and J are TRBV4-3 and TRBJ2-7; D is unresolved. The source of this sequence is a man aged 65 to 79 who had recovered from COVID-19. CDR3: CASSQDRFQREQYF. DNA of the CDR3: TGCGCCAGCAGCCAAGATAGGTTCCAGCGCGAGCAGTACTTC.